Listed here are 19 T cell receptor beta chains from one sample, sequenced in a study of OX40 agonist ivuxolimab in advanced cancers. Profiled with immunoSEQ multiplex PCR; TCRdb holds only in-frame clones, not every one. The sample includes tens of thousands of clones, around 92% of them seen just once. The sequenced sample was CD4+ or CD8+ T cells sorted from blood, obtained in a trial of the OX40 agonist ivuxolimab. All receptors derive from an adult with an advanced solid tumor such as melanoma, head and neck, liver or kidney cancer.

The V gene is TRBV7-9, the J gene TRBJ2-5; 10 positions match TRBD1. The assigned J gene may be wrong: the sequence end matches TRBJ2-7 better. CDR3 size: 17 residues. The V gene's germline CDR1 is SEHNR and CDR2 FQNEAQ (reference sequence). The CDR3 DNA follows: TGTGCCAGCAGCCTCCGGGACAGGGGAGGTTTAAACTACGAGCAGTACTTC. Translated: CASSLRDRGGLNYEQYF.

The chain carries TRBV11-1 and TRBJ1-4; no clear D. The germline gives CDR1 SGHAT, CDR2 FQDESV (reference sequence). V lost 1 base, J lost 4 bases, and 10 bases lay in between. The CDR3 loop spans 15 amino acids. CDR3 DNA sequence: TGTGCCAGCAGCTTAGTACGTAGGGTTAATGAAAAACTGTTTTTT. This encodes CASSLVRRVNEKLFF. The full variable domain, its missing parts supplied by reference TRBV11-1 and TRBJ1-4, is EAEVAQSPRYKITEKSQAVAFWCDPISGHATLYWYRQILGQGPELLVQFQDESVVDDSQLPKDRFSAERLKGVDSTLKIQPAELGDSAMYLCASSLVRRVNEKLFFGSGTQLSVL.

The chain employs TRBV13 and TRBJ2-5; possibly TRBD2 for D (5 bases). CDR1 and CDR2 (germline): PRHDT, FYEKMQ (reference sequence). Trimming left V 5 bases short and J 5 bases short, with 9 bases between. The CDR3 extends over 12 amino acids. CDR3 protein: CASSRERETQYF. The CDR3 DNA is TGTGCCAGCAGCCGGGAACGTGAGACCCAGTACTTC.

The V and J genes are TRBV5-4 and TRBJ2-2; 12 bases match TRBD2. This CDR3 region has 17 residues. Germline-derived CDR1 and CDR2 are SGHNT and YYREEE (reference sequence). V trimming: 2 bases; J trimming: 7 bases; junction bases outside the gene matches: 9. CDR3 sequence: CASSFGRLAGDDGELFF. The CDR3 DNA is TGTGCCAGCAGCTTTGGACGACTAGCGGGAGACGACGGGGAGCTGTTTTTT.

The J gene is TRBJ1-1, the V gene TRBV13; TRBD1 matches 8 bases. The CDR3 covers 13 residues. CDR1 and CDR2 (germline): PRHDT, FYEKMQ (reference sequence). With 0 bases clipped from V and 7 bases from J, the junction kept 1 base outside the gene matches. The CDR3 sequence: CASSLGTGVEAFF. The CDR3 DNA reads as TGTGCCAGCAGCTTAGGGACAGGGGTTGAAGCTTTCTTT. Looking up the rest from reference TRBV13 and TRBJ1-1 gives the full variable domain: AAGVIQSPRHLIKEKRETATLKCYPIPRHDTVYWYQQGPGQDPQFLISFYEKMQSDKGSIPDRFSAQQFSDYHSELNMSSLELGDSALYFCASSLGTGVEAFFGQGTRLTVV.

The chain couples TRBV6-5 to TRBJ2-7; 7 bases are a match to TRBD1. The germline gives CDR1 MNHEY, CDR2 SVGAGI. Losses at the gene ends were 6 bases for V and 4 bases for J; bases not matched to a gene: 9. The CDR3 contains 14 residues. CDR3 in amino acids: CASSPSGGTYEQYF. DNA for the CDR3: TGTGCCAGCAGCCCCTCAGGGGGAACATACGAGCAGTACTTC.

The CDR3 DNA is TGTGCCAGCAGGCTGGGCGGGACACCAAGCTACGAGCAGTACTTC. Protein sequence: CASRLGGTPSYEQYF. This chain uses TRBV6-5 with TRBJ2-7; D may be TRBD1 or TRBD2 (6 bases each). The ends were cut back, 6 bases at V and 3 bases at J, with 18 bases in the middle. This CDR3 has 15 amino acids. Germline V lookup: CDR1 MNHEY, CDR2 SVGAGI.

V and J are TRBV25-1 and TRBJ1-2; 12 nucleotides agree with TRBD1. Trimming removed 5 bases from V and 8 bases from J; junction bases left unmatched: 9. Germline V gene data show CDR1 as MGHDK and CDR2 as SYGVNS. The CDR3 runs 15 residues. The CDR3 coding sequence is TGTGCCAGCAGTCATCACGGGACAGGGGGCCAGGGCTACACCTTC. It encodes CASSHHGTGGQGYTF.

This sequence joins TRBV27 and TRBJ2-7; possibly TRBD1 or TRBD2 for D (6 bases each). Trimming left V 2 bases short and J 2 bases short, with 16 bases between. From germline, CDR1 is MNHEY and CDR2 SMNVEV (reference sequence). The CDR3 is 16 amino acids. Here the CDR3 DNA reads TGTGCCAGCAGTTTAGATGCGGGACACGGGCCCTACGAGCAGTACTTC. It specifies CASSLDAGHGPYEQYF.

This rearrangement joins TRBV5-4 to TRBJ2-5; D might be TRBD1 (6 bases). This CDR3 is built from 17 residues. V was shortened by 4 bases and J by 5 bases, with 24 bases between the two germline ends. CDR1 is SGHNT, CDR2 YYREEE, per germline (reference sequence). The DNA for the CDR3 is TGTGCCAGCAGCCTTCCCGAACTTGGGGGCAGGAGGGAGACCCAGTACTTC. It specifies CASSLPELGGRRETQYF.

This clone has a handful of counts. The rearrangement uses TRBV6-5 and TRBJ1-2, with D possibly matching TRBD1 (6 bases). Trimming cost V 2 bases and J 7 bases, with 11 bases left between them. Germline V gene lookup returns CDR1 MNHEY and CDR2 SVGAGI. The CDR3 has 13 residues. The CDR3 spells CASSYGGAFGYTF. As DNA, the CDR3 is TGTGCCAGCAGTTACGGGGGGGCCTTTGGCTACACCTTC.

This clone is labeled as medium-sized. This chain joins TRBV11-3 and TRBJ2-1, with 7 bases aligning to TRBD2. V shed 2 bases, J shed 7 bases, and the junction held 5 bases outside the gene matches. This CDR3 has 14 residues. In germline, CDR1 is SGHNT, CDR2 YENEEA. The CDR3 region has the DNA TGTGCCAGCAGCTTAAGCGGGACCCGGAATGAGCAGTTCTTC. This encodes CASSLSGTRNEQFF.

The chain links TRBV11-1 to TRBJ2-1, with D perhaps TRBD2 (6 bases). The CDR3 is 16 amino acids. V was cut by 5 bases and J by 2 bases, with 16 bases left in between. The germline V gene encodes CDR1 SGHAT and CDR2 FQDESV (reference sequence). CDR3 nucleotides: TGTGCCAGCAGCCCAGTGGGGGGATCGGCCTACAATGAGCAGTTCTTC. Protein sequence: CASSPVGGSAYNEQFF.

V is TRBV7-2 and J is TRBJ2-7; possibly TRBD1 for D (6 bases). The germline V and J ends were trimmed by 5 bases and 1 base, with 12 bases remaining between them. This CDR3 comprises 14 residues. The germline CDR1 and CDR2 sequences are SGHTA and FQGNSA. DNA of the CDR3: TGTGCCAGCAGCGATCCGGACAGTTCCTACGAGCAGTACTTC. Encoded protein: CASSDPDSSYEQYF.

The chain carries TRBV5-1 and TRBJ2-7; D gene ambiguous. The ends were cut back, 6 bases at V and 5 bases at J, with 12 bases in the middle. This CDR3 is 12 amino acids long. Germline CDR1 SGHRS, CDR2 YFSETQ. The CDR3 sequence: CASTSLGHEQYF. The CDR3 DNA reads TGCGCCAGCACCTCGCTCGGCCACGAGCAGTACTTC.

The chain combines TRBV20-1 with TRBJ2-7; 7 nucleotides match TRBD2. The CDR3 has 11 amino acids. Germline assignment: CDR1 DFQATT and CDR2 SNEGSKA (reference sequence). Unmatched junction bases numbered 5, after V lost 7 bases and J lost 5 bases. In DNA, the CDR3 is TGCAGTGGGTGGGAGGGGAACGAGCAGTACTTC. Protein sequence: CSGWEGNEQYF.

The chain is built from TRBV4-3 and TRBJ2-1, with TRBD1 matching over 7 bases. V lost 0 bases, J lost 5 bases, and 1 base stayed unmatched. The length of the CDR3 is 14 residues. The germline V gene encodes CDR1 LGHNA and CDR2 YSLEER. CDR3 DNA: TGCGCCAGCAGCCAAGATGGGACAGACAATGAGCAGTTCTTC. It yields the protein CASSQDGTDNEQFF.

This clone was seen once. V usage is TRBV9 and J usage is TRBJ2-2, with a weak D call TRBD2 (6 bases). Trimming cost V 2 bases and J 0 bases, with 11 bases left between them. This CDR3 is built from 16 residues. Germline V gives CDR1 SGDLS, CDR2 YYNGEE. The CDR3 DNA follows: TGTGCCAGCAGCGTTGGGGGGAACGCGAACACCGGGGAGCTGTTTTTT. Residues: CASSVGGNANTGELFF. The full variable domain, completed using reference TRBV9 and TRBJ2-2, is DSGVTQTPKHLITATGQRVTLRCSPRSGDLSVYWYQQSLDQGLQFLIQYYNGEERAKGNILERFSAQQFPDLHSELNLSSLELGDSALYFCASSVGGNANTGELFFGEGSRLTVL.

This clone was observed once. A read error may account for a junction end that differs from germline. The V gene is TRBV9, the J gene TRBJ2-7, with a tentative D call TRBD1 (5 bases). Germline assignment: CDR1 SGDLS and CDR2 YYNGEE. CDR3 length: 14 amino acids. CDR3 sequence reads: CAGSARQNTYEQYF. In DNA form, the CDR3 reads TGTGCCGGCAGCGCGAGACAGAATACCTACGAGCAGTACTTC.